The rows below give T cell receptor beta chains drawn from one sample of a study of regulatory T cells in long-lasting Graves disease. TCRdb ran MiXCR on the multiplex PCR reads and lists one entry per CDR3 protein. The sample yields hundreds of thousands of distinct CDR3 sequences, around 15% seen once. A further study also used this sample, focusing on T cells in Graves' hyperthyroidism and ophthalmopathy.

This material consisted of peripheral blood mononuclear cells (PBMCs), taken at new diagnosis, from a patient treated with antithyroid drugs. These receptors were obtained from a man aged 40-49 years with Graves disease. Each CDR3 is given with its conserved first and last residue. Each record gives: CDR3 length, clone size, V gene, J gene, D gene, CDR3 DNA, CDR3 protein. D genes are given only for firm matches. Not all rows give a size; the values are once, few, many and, for expanded clones, a class.

13	many	TRBV7-3	TRBJ1-1	TRBD1	TGTGCCAGCAGCTCCGGACAGGGGGGCGAAGCTTTCTTT	CASSSGQGGEAFF
14	many	TRBV18	TRBJ1-1	NA	TGTGCCAGCTCCCAACTGGACAGGAACACTGAAGCTTTCTTT	CASSQLDRNTEAFF
15	many	TRBV6-1	TRBJ2-2	NA	TGTGCCAGCAGTCTACGGACAGTCAGCACCGGGGAGCTGTTTTTT	CASSLRTVSTGELFF
13	few	TRBV7-3	TRBJ2-1	NA	TGTGCCAGCAGCTTTGGGGGTTTCAATGAGCAGTTCTTC	CASSFGGFNEQFF
16	many	TRBV7-2	TRBJ2-1	TRBD2	TGTGCCAGCTATTTAGGGGTAGCGGGGGGGCTCAATGAGCAGTTCTTC	CASYLGVAGGLNEQFF
15	few	TRBV5-1	TRBJ1-6	NA	TGCGCCAGCAGCTCTACGGGAGGGTCTGATTCACCCCTCCACTTT	CASSSTGGSDSPLHF
12	NA	TRBV6-5	TRBJ2-1	NA	TGTGCCAGCAGTTACAGAGACAATGAGCAGTTCTTC	CASSYRDNEQFF
12	many	TRBV7-8	TRBJ2-7	TRBD1	TGTGCCAGCAGCCCTGACAGGGACGCGCAGTACTTC	CASSPDRDAQYF
14	many	TRBV7-2	TRBJ2-1	NA	TGTGCCACCTTACGTCCAGGGCTCTACAATGAGCAGTTCTTC	CATLRPGLYNEQFF
15	many	TRBV15	TRBJ1-5	NA	TGTGCCACCAGCCGCTACGCCGGGAACGGAGGGCCCCAGCATTTT	CATSRYAGNGGPQHF
15	many	TRBV7-9	TRBJ1-1	NA	TGTGCCAGCAGCTGGGGGAATACGAGAGGGGACAAAGCTTTCTTT	CASSWGNTRGDKAFF
13	many	TRBV2	TRBJ1-2	NA	TGTGCCAGCAGTGAAACTGTGGGGGCTGGCTACACCTTC	CASSETVGAGYTF
16	NA	TRBV5-1	TRBJ1-1	TRBD1	TGTGCCAGCAGCCCCGGGACAGGGAGGATAAACACTGAAGCTTTCTTT	CASSPGTGRINTEAFF
14	few	TRBV19	TRBJ2-3	TRBD1	TGTGCCAGTACGAGACAGGGGGCCGGGGATACGCAGTATTTT	CASTRQGAGDTQYF
15	NA	TRBV11-2	TRBJ1-1	NA	TGTGCCAGCAGCTTAGCCCCGGGCTCGAACACTGAAGCTTTCTTT	CASSLAPGSNTEAFF
16	many	TRBV2	TRBJ2-5	TRBD2	TGTGCCATCCTCCCAAGAAGCGGGGGGGCCGTTGAGACCCAGTACTTC	CAILPRSGGAVETQYF
19	few	TRBV3-1	TRBJ1-4	NA	TGTGCCAGCAGCCAAATTACAGGGTACAGCAGTGCAACTAATGAAAAACTGTTTTTT	CASSQITGYSSATNEKLFF
11	many	TRBV30	TRBJ2-5	NA	TGTGCCAAAGGAGAGGGCGAGACCCAGTACTTC	CAKGEGETQYF
15	many	TRBV6-1	TRBJ1-1	NA	TGTGCCAGCAGTGAATGGGGGGCCCTGAACACTGAAGCTTTCTTT	CASSEWGALNTEAFF
15	many	TRBV11-2	TRBJ2-5	TRBD1	TGTGCCAGCAGCTTAGATCAGGGGGTCCAAGAGACCCAGTACTTC	CASSLDQGVQETQYF
14	many	TRBV20-1	TRBJ2-1	TRBD1	TGCAGTGCTAGGCCGGGACAGGGCTACAATGAGCAGTTCTTC	CSARPGQGYNEQFF
14	few	TRBV28	TRBJ1-2	TRBD1	TGTGCCAGCAGTCCCCAGGGGGCCCTCTATGGCTACACCTTC	CASSPQGALYGYTF
16	many	TRBV3-1	TRBJ2-3	TRBD2	TGTGCCAGCAGCCAACTAGCGGGGCGTAGCACAGATACGCAGTATTTT	CASSQLAGRSTDTQYF
11	many	TRBV12-3/TRBV12-4	TRBJ2-5	NA	TGTGCCAGCAGTGGGAGGGAGACCCAGTACTTC	CASSGRETQYF
17	many	TRBV28	TRBJ2-7	NA	TGTGCCAGCAGTTCCGCGGCAGGGACTCAATACTCCTACGAGCAGTACTTC	CASSSAAGTQYSYEQYF
19	many	TRBV12-3/TRBV12-4	TRBJ2-3	TRBD2	TGTGCCAGCACCCACCCGGGACGGCCCGGACTAGCGGTCCCAGATACGCAGTATTTT	CASTHPGRPGLAVPDTQYF
11	NA	TRBV5-8	TRBJ2-7	NA	TGTGCCAGTAAGGGGCTATACGAGCAGTACTTC	CASKGLYEQYF
16	few	TRBV27	TRBJ2-3	NA	TGTGCCAGCAGTATACGTTCGGCCATACAATTAGATACGCAGTATTTT	CASSIRSAIQLDTQYF
15	many	TRBV28	TRBJ1-4	NA	TGTGCCAGCAGCCCCTCGTGGGGGAACGGTGAAAAACTGTTTTTT	CASSPSWGNGEKLFF
13	few	TRBV28	TRBJ2-1	NA	TGTGCCAGCAGTCCAGACGTTCGGAATGAGCAGTTCTTC	CASSPDVRNEQFF
11	NA	TRBV20-1	TRBJ1-3	NA	TGCAGTGCCAAAAGGGGGGACACCATATATTTT	CSAKRGDTIYF
15	many	TRBV2	TRBJ1-2	NA	TGTGCCAGCGGAAGAGGACAGAGGACTAACTATGGCTACACCTTC	CASGRGQRTNYGYTF
16	many	TRBV6-1	TRBJ1-2	NA	TGTGCCAGCAGTGAAACGATAGTCAGGAGGGACTATGGCTACACCTTC	CASSETIVRRDYGYTF
15	many	TRBV11-2	TRBJ2-7	TRBD1	TGTGCCAGCAGCTCTGTCGGGACAGGAGATTACGAGCAGTACTTC	CASSSVGTGDYEQYF
15	many	TRBV6-2/TRBV6-3	TRBJ2-5	TRBD2	TGTGCCAGCAGTTTCCTAGCGGGGGGGCGTGAGACCCAGTACTTC	CASSFLAGGRETQYF
13	NA	TRBV5-8	TRBJ1-2	NA	TGTGCCAGCAGCATAAGACAGACCTATGGCTACACCTTC	CASSIRQTYGYTF